This TCR beta chain was documented in a study of blood T cell repertoires in COVID-19. Background on the study: From the United States, Italy and Spain came samples of acute and convalescent COVID-19.

The CDR3 is 16 amino acids. In germline, CDR1 is LNHDA, CDR2 SQIVND (reference sequence). V was pared by 3 bases and J by 5 bases, with 6 bases of the junction left unmatched. The data were produced by immunoSEQ multiplex PCR, yet TCRdb's version contains in-frame clones alone and is incomplete. The sample holds roughly 60,000 clones; approximately 78% are singletons and the top ten take roughly 5.9%. This sequence originates from a human donor in a cohort sampled during active or convalescent COVID-19. The chain combines TRBV19 with TRBJ2-5; 13 bases agree with TRBD2. The sample consisted of peripheral blood. CDR3 sequence: CASSIPLAGGLETQYF. The DNA of the CDR3 is TGTGCCAGTAGTATCCCACTAGCGGGGGGGCTGGAGACCCAGTACTTC.